The sequence of this T cell receptor beta chain was determined in a study of cytomegalovirus exposure and HLA in healthy donors. The study's findings and limits: From TCR beta sequences, most subjects' HLA-A and HLA-B alleles were reportedly predicted accurately.

A remark on this clone: Its antigen is as yet unknown.

Primers included in the PCR were 60 Vbeta and 13 Jbeta primers. Method: immunoSEQ multiplex PCR; TCRdb's copy keeps in-frame clones and lacks some. Seen in this sample are tens of thousands of clones; the ten most common clones hold over 7%. The CDR3 sequence is 16 residues long. Per the germline V gene, CDR1 is KGHSH and CDR2 is LQKENI. The J segment lost 7 bases and the V segment lost 0 bases, leaving 5 bases of the junction unmatched. The chain uses TRBV18 and TRBJ2-1, with 11 bases that match TRBD2. This receptor was obtained from a male donor in good health and CMV-seronegative. Sample: PBMCs. The CDR3 region has the DNA TGTGCCAGCTCACCACCCCGAGTAGCGGGAGGGAATGAGCAGTTCTTC. It yields the protein CASSPPRVAGGNEQFF. Complete variable domain (other parts from reference TRBV18 and TRBJ2-1): NAGVMQNPRHLVRRRGQEARLRCSPMKGHSHVYWYRQLPEEGLKFMVYLQKENIIDESGMPKERFSAEFPKEGPSILRIQQVVRGDSAAYFCASSPPRVAGGNEQFFGPGTRLTVL.